The 10 T cell receptor beta chains below all came from one sample that was sequenced in a study of CD8 T cells in Susac syndrome. cDNA came from around 0.5 to 1 ug RNA primed by random hexamers. TCRdb ran MiXCR on the immunoSEQ multiplex PCR reads and lists one entry per CDR3 protein. This table has about 47,000 distinct CDR3 sequences, 80% to 95% appearing once. Material for sequencing was CD8+ T cells from PBMCs. All receptors come from a human donor in good health.

The chain has TRBV7-9 and TRBJ2-7, with D perhaps matching TRBD1 or TRBD2 (6 bases each). CDR3 length equals 14 residues. V gave up 4 bases and J gave up 3 bases, with 13 bases separating them. Per germline, CDR1 SEHNR and CDR2 FQNEAQ (reference sequence). DNA of the CDR3: TGTGCCAGCAGCTCAAAGGGGGGTTACTACGAGCAGTACTTC. Protein sequence: CASSSKGGYYEQYF.

The count of this clonotype is one. The V call is TRBV7-2, the J call TRBJ1-5; a possible D gene is TRBD1 (6 bases). The CDR3 sequence is 14 residues long. Trimming pared 3 bases from V and 5 bases from J, leaving 11 bases between. Looked up from germline, CDR1 is SGHTA and CDR2 is FQGNSA. The CDR3 protein is CASSFWGADQPQHF. CDR3 in DNA: TGTGCCAGCAGCTTTTGGGGGGCCGATCAGCCCCAGCATTTT.

The chain combines TRBV7-9 with TRBJ1-1; D is uncertain. Trimming shortened V by 3 bases and J by 4 bases, and 3 bases separated the two germline ends. CDR1 and CDR2 from the germline V gene are SEHNR and FQNEAQ (reference sequence). CDR3 length equals 11 residues. CDR3 loop: CASSLTTEAFF. DNA of the CDR3: TGTGCCAGCAGCTTGACCACTGAAGCTTTCTTT.

The chain recombines TRBV7-9 with TRBJ2-1; TRBD1 matches 12 bases. This CDR3 has 16 residues. Per the germline V gene, CDR1 is SEHNR and CDR2 is FQNEAQ (reference sequence). The junction had 11 bases not matched to a gene; V was cut back by 8 bases and J by 6 bases. CDR3 in amino acids: CASLPGTGGSVNEQFF. The CDR3, as DNA: TGTGCCAGCCTTCCCGGGACAGGGGGCAGCGTCAATGAGCAGTTCTTC.

The J gene is TRBJ2-7, the V gene TRBV6-5; the match to TRBD1 covers 7 bases. With 0 bases clipped from V and 4 bases from J, the junction kept 3 bases outside the gene matches. This CDR3 is built from 14 residues. Germline V gives CDR1 MNHEY, CDR2 SVGAGI. The CDR3: CASSYSARGYEQYF. In DNA, the CDR3 is TGTGCCAGCAGTTACTCAGCCAGGGGGTACGAGCAGTACTTC.

The chain has TRBV7-9 and TRBJ2-7; TRBD1 agrees at 11 bases. CDR1 SEHNR and CDR2 FQNEAQ come from the germline V gene (reference sequence). Germline trimming cut 4 bases from V and 3 bases from J; bases unmatched to any gene: 11. CDR3 length: 17 residues. The CDR3 loop is CASSSLPGQGDHYEQYF. CDR3 in DNA: TGTGCCAGCAGCTCCTTACCGGGACAGGGGGACCACTACGAGCAGTACTTC.

The chain uses TRBV5-6 and TRBJ1-1, with D tentatively TRBD1 (6 bases). The CDR3 spans 16 residues. Germline-derived CDR1 and CDR2 are SGHDT and YYEEEE. Trimming took off 0 bases at V and 1 base at J, with 13 bases between the two ends. The CDR3 nucleotides read TGTGCCAGCAGCTTGGCCAGTGGGGGCTGGAACACTGAAGCTTTCTTT. This codes for CASSLASGGWNTEAFF.

Comments on this clonotype: One end of the junction varies from germline; a read error may be responsible. This rearrangement joins TRBV5-1 to TRBJ2-7; 7 bases align to TRBD1. This CDR3 is built from 13 residues. The germline V gene has CDR1 SGHRS and CDR2 YFSETQ. The CDR3 loop is CASSPGTAYEQYF. For the CDR3, the DNA is TGTGCCAGCAGCCCCGGGACAGCCTACGAGCAGTACTTC.

The rearrangement uses TRBV27 and TRBJ2-1; 14 positions agree with TRBD2. Germline V gene data show CDR1 as MNHEY and CDR2 as SMNVEV (reference sequence). There are 15 residues in the CDR3. The V segment lost 5 bases and the J segment 9 bases; nucleotides outside the gene matches: 6. The CDR3 bases are TGTGCCAGCAGTCCCCGGACTAGCGGGAGGTCTGAGCAGTTCTTC. This translates into CASSPRTSGRSEQFF.

This chain links TRBV9 with TRBJ2-3; D call uncertain. This CDR3 is 16 amino acids long. The V gene's germline CDR1 is SGDLS and CDR2 YYNGEE. The V and J ends lost 3 bases and 1 base respectively, with 15 bases between them. The CDR3, as DNA: TGTGCCAGCAGCGGACCCTCGGTAGGTGGCACAGATACGCAGTATTTT. This codes for CASSGPSVGGTDTQYF. The full variable domain, in which reference TRBV9 and TRBJ2-3 provide the parts outside the CDR3, is DSGVTQTPKHLITATGQRVTLRCSPRSGDLSVYWYQQSLDQGLQFLIQYYNGEERAKGNILERFSAQQFPDLHSELNLSSLELGDSALYFCASSGPSVGGTDTQYFGPGTRLTVL.